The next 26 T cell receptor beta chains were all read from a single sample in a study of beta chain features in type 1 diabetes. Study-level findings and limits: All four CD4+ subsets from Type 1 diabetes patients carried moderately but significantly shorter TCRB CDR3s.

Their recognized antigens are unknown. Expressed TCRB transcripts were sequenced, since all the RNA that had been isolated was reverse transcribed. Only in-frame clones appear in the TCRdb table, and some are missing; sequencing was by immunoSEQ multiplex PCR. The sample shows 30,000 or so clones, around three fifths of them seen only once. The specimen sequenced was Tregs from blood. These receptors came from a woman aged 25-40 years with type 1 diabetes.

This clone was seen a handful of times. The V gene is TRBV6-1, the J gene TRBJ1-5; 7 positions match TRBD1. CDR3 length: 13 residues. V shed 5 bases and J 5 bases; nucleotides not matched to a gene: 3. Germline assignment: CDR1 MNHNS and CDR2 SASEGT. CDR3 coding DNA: TGTGCCAGCAGTAGGGACAGACATCAGCCCCAGCATTTT. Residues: CASSRDRHQPQHF.

The CDR3 DNA sequence: TGCGCCAGCAGTCAATCGGGGCCGGACAGCCCTACAGAGACCCAGTACTTC. This codes for CASSQSGPDSPTETQYF. This chain links TRBV23-1 with TRBJ2-5; perhaps TRBD1 as D (6 bases). TRBV23-1 is classed as an ORF, of uncertain function. The CDR3 contains 17 residues. Trimming removed 0 bases at V and 4 bases at J, with 18 bases between.

CDR3 protein: CASSIAAGYGTNEKLFF. Written as DNA, the CDR3 is TGCGCCAGCAGCATTGCGGCGGGGTATGGAACTAATGAAAAACTGTTTTTT. The rearrangement joins TRBV5-1 to TRBJ1-4; D is undetermined. Per the germline V gene, CDR1 is SGHRS and CDR2 is YFSETQ. This CDR3 spans 17 amino acids. The V gene lost 4 bases and the J gene lost 1 base, with 17 bases spanning the gap.

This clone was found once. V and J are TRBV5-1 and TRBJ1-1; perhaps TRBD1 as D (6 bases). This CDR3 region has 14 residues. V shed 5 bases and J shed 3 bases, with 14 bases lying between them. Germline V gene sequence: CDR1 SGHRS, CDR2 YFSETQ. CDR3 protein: CASRSADRYTEAFF. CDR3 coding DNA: TGCGCCAGCAGATCAGCTGACAGGTACACTGAAGCTTTCTTT.

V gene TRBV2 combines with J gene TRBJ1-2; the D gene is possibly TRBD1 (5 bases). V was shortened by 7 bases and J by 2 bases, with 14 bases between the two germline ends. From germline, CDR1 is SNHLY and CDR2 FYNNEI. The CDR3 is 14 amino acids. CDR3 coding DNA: TGTGCCAGCAAGTGGACCGGACAAAACTATGGCTACACCTTC. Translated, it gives CASKWTGQNYGYTF.

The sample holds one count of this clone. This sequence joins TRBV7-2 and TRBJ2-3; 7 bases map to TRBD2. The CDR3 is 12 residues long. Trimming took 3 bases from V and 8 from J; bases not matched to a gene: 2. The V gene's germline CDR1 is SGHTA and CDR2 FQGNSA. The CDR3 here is CASSLGGSTQYF. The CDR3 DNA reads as TGTGCCAGCAGCTTGGGCGGGAGTACGCAGTATTTT.

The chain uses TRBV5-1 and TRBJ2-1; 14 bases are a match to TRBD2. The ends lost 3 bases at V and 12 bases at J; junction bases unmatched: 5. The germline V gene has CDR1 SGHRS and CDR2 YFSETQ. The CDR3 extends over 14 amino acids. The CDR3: CASSSGLAGVRQFF. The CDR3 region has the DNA TGCGCCAGCAGCTCGGGACTAGCGGGAGTAAGGCAGTTCTTC.

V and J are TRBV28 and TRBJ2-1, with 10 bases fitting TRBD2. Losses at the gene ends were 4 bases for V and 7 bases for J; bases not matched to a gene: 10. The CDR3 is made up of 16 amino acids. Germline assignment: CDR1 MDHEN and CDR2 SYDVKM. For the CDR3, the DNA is TGTGCCAGCAGTTCCCCCGGGACTAGCGCCAAGAATGAGCAGTTCTTC. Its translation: CASSSPGTSAKNEQFF.

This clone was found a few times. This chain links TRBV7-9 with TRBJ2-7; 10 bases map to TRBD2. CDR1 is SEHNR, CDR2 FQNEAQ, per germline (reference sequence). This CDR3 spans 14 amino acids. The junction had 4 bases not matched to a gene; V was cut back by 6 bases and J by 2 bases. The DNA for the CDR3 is TGTGCCAGCAGTTCTAGCGGGAGAGCCTACGAGCAGTACTTC. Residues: CASSSSGRAYEQYF.

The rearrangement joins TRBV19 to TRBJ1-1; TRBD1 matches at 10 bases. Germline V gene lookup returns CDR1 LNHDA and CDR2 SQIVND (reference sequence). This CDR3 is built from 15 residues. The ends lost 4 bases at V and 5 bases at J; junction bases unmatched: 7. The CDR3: CASSTRDRGKTEAFF. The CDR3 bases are TGTGCCAGTAGTACCCGGGACAGGGGAAAAACTGAAGCTTTCTTT.

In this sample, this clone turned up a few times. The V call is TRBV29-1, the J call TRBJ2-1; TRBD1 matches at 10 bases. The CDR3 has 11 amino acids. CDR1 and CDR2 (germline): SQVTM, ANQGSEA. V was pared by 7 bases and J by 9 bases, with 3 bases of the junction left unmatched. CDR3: CSGQGAAEQFF. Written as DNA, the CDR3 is TGCAGCGGACAGGGGGCCGCTGAGCAGTTCTTC.

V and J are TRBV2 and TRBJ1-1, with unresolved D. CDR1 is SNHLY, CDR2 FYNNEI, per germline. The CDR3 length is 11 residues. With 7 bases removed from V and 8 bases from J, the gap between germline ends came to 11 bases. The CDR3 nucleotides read TGTGCCAGCAAGTACTCCCGGGAAGCTTTCTTT. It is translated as CASKYSREAFF.

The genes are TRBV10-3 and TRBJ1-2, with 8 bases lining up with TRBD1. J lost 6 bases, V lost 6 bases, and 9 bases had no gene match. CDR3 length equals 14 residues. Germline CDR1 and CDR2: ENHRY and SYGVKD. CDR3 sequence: CAIRGQGMKNGYTF. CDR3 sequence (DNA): TGTGCCATCAGAGGACAGGGAATGAAGAATGGCTACACCTTC.

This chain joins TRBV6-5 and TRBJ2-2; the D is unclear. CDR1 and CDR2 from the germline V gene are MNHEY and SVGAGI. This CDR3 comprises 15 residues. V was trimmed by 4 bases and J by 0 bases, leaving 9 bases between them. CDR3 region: CASSSLSPNTGELFF. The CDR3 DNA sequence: TGTGCCAGCAGTTCTTTGAGTCCGAACACCGGGGAGCTGTTTTTT.

The chain's CDR3 is CASSFGRGSSYNEQFF. CDR3 nucleotides: TGCGCCAGCAGCTTTGGACGGGGGAGCTCCTACAATGAGCAGTTCTTC. The rearrangement joins TRBV5-1 to TRBJ2-1, with a possible D match to TRBD2 (6 bases). This CDR3 contains 16 residues. The V gene's germline CDR1 is SGHRS and CDR2 YFSETQ. Trimming took off 2 bases at V and 0 bases at J, with 12 bases between the two ends. Variable domain in full (rest from reference TRBV5-1 and TRBJ2-1): KAGVTQTPRYLIKTRGQQVTLSCSPISGHRSVSWYQQTPGQGLQFLFEYFSETQRNKGNFPGRFSGRQFSNSRSEMNVSTLELGDSALYLCASSFGRGSSYNEQFFGPGTRLTVL.

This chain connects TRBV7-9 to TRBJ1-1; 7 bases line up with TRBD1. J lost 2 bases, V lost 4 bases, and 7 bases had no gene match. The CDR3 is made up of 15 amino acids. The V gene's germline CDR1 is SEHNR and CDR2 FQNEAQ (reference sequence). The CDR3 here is CASSWAGTANTEAFF. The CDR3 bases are TGTGCCAGCAGCTGGGCCGGGACAGCTAACACTGAAGCTTTCTTT. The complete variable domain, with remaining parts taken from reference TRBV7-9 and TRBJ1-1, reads DTGVSQNPRHKITKRGQNVTFRCDPISEHNRLYWYRQTLGQGPEFLTYFQNEAQLEKSRLLSDRFSAERPKGSFSTLEIQRTEQGDSAMYLCASSWAGTANTEAFFGQGTRLTVV.

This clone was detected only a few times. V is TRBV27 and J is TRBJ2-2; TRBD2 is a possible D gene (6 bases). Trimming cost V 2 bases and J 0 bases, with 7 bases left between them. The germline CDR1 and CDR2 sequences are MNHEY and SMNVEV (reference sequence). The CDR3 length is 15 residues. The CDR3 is CASSLAGPNTGELFF. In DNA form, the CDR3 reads TGTGCCAGCAGTTTAGCGGGGCCGAACACCGGGGAGCTGTTTTTT.

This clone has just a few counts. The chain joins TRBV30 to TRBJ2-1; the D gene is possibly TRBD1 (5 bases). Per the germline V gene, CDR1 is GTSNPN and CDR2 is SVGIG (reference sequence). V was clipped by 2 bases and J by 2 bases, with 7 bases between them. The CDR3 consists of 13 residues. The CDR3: CAWSLDTYNEQFF. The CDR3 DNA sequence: TGTGCCTGGAGTCTGGACACCTACAATGAGCAGTTCTTC.

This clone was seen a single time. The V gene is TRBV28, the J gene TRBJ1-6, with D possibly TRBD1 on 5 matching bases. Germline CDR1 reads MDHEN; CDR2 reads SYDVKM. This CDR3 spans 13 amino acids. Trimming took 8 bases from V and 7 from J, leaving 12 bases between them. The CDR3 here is CASRQGLNSPLHF. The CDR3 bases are TGTGCCAGCCGGCAGGGTCTGAATTCACCCCTCCACTTT.

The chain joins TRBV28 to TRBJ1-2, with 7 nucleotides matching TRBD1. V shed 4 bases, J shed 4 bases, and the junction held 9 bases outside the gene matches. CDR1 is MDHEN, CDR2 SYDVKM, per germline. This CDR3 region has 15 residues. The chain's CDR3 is CASSSSGTDPYGYTF. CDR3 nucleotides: TGTGCCAGCAGTTCTTCCGGGACAGACCCCTATGGCTACACCTTC.

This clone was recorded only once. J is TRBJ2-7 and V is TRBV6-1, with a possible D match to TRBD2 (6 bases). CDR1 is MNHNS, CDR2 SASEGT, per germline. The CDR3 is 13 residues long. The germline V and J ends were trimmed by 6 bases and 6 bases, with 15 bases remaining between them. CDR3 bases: TGTGCCAGCAGGGAGGGAGGTTATGGCGAGCAGTACTTC. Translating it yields CASREGGYGEQYF.

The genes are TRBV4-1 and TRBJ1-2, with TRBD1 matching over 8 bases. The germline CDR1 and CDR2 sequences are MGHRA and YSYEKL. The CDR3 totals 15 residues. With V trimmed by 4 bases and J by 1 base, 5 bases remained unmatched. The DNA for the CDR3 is TGCGCCAGCAGCCCCCAGGGGGCGCGTAACTATGGCTACACCTTC. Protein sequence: CASSPQGARNYGYTF.

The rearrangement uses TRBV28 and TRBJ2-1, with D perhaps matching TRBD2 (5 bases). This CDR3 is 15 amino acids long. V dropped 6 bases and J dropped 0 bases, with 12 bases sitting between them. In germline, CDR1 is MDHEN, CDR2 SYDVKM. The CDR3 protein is CASRAGGHSYNEQFF. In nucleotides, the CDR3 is TGTGCCAGCAGGGCGGGCGGTCACTCCTACAATGAGCAGTTCTTC.

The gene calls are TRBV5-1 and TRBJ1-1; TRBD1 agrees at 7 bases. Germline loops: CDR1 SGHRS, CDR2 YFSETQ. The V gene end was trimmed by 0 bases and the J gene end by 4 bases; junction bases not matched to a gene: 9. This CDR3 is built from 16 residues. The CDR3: CASSLAGAGGFTEAFF. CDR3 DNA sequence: TGCGCCAGCAGCTTGGCCGGGGCAGGGGGATTCACTGAAGCTTTCTTT.

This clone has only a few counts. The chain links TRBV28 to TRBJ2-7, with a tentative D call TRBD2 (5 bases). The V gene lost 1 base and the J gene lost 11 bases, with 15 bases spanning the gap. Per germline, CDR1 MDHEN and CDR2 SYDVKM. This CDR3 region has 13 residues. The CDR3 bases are TGTGCCAGCAGTTTATCCTTCGAGTCCGGGGAGTACTTC. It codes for CASSLSFESGEYF.

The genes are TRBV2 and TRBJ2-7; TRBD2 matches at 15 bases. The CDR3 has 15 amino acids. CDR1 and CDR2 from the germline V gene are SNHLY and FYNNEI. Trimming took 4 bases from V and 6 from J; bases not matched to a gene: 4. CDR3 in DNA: TGTGCCAGCAGTGGGACTAGCGGGAGGGCCAGCGAGCAGTACTTC. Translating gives CASSGTSGRASEQYF.